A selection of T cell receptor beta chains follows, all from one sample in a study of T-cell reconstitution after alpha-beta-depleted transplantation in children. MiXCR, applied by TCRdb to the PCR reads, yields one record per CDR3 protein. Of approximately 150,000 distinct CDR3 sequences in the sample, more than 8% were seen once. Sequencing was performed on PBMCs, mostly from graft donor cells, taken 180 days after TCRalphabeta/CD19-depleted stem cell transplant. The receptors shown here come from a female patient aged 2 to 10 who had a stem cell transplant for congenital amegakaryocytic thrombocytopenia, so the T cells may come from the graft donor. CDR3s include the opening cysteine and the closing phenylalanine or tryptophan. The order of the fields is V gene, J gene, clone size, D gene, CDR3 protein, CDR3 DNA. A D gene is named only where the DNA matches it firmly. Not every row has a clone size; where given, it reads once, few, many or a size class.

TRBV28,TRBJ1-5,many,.,CASSFPGFQPQHF,TGTGCCAGCAGTTTCCCGGGTTTTCAGCCCCAGCATTTT
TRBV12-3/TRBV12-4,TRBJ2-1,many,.,CASSLFNEQFF,TGTGCCAGCAGCCTTTTCAATGAGCAGTTCTTC
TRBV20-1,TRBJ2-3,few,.,CSARSPPGGSADTQYF,TGCAGTGCTAGATCCCCCCCCGGCGGGTCCGCAGATACGCAGTATTTT
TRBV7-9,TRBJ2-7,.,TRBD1,CANQGADEQYF,TGTGCCAATCAGGGGGCTGACGAGCAGTACTTC
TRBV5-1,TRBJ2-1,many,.,CASSLTGVPHNEQFF,TGCGCCAGCAGCTTGACGGGGGTTCCGCACAATGAGCAGTTCTTC
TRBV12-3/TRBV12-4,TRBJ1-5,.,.,CASSPETGLGQPQHF,TGTGCCAGCAGTCCAGAGACAGGCCTTGGTCAGCCCCAGCATTTT
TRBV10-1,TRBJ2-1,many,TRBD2,CASSRGTSGISNYDEQFF,TGCGCCAGCAGTCGCGGGACTAGCGGGATTAGTAATTACGATGAGCAGTTCTTC
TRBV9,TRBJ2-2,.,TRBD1,CASSVYGTVPGELFF,TGTGCCAGCAGCGTCTACGGGACAGTCCCCGGGGAGCTGTTTTTT
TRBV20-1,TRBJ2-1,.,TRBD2,CSARGGGSSYNEQFF,TGCAGTGCTAGAGGGGGCGGGAGCTCCTACAATGAGCAGTTCTTC
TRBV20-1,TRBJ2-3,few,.,CSAIAFGRRGGSTDTQYF,TGCAGTGCCATAGCGTTTGGGCGGAGGGGGGGTAGCACAGATACGCAGTATTTT
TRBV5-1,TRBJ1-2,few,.,CASSLYRDGYTF,TGCGCCAGCAGCCTATACAGGGACGGCTACACCTTC
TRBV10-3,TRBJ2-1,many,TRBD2,CAIMPSGTSGGQFF,TGTGCCATCATGCCCTCCGGGACTAGCGGCGGGCAGTTCTTC
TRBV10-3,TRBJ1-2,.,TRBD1,CAISESQGADGYTF,TGTGCCATCAGTGAGTCTCAGGGGGCTGATGGCTACACCTTC
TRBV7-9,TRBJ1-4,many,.,CASSLVAPNEKLFF,TGTGCCAGCAGCCTGGTAGCTCCTAATGAAAAACTGTTTTTT
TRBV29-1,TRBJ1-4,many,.,CSVEDPDGSNEKLFF,TGCAGCGTTGAGGATCCCGACGGGAGTAATGAAAAACTGTTTTTT
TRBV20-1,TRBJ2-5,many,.,CSALPGETQYF,TGCAGTGCCCTCCCCGGGGAGACCCAGTACTTC
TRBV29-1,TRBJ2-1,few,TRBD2,CSVAGTSVYNEQFF,TGCAGCGTAGCCGGGACTAGCGTCTACAATGAGCAGTTCTTC
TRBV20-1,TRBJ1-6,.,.,CSARGLQSSYNSPLHF,TGCAGTGCCAGAGGACTGCAAAGCTCCTATAATTCACCCCTCCACTTT
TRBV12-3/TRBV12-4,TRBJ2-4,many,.,CASSLRHSVAKNIQYF,TGTGCCAGCAGTTTGAGGCACTCCGTAGCCAAAAACATTCAGTACTTC
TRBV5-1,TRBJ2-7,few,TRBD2,CASSLVSGSPYYEQYF,TGCGCCAGCAGCTTGGTTAGCGGGAGTCCGTACTACGAGCAGTACTTC
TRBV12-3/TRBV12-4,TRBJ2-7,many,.,CASRTQGYEQYF,TGTGCCAGCAGAACACAGGGCTACGAGCAGTACTTC
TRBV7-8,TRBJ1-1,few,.,CASSPLMNTEAFF,TGTGCCAGCAGCCCCCTCATGAACACTGAAGCTTTCTTT
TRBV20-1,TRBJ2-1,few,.,CSAKAGLNEQFF,TGCAGTGCTAAAGCGGGCCTCAATGAGCAGTTCTTC
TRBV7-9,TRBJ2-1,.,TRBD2,CASSLPRTSGYYNEQFF,TGTGCCAGCAGCTTACCCCGGACTAGCGGGTACTACAATGAGCAGTTCTTC
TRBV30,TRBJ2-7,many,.,CAWSPFTGGYEQYF,TGTGCCTGGAGCCCATTCACAGGAGGATACGAGCAGTACTTC
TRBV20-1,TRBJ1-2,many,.,CSAEGSSYYGYTF,TGCAGTGCTGAAGGCAGCTCCTACTATGGCTACACCTTC
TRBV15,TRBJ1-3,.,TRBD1,CATSKSTGFGNTIYF,TGTGCCACCAGCAAATCGACAGGGTTCGGAAACACCATATATTTT
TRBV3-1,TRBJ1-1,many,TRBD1,CASTPGQGKVLAEAFF,TGTGCCAGCACGCCGGGACAGGGGAAAGTGTTGGCTGAAGCTTTCTTT
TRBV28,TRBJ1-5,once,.,CASSPFRLPNQPQHF,TGTGCCAGCAGTCCTTTTCGGCTTCCAAATCAGCCCCAGCATTTC
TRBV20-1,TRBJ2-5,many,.,CSARDSRLWETQYF,TGCAGTGCTAGAGATTCTAGGTTGTGGGAGACCCAGTACTTC
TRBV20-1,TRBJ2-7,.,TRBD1,CSARGDREARDEQYF,TGCAGTGCTAGAGGGGACAGGGAAGCAAGAGACGAGCAGTACTTC
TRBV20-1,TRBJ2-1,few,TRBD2,CSASGSGGAYNEQFF,TGCAGTGCTAGCGGTAGCGGGGGGGCCTACAATGAGCAGTTCTTC
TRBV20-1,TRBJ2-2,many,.,CSAPNIGELFF,TGCAGTGCGCCCAATATCGGGGAGCTGTTTTTT
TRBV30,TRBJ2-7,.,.,CAWSETDWAGEQYF,TGTGCCTGGAGTGAAACGGACTGGGCGGGCGAGCAGTACTTC
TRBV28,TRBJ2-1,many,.,CASTPRLSWGNEQFF,TGTGCCAGCACCCCTCGGCTATCCTGGGGGAATGAGCAGTTCTTC
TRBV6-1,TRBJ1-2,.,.,CASRGVRHSYGYTF,TGTGCCAGCAGGGGGGTCAGACATAGCTATGGCTACACCTTC
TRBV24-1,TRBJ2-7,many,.,CATSESSQRYEQYF,TGTGCCACCAGTGAGTCGTCCCAGCGCTACGAGCAGTACTTC
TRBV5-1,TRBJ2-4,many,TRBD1,CASSTGTGVTLAKNIQYF,TGCGCCAGCAGTACCGGGACAGGGGTTACCCTAGCCAAAAACATTCAGTACTTC
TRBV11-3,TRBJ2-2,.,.,CASSPGRMNTGELFF,TGTGCCAGCAGTCCGGGCCGTATGAACACCGGGGAGCTGTTTTTT
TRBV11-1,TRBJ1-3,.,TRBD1,CASSLDRDRGLSSGNTIYF,TGTGCCAGCAGCTTAGACCGGGACAGGGGGCTTTCTTCTGGAAACACCATATATTTT
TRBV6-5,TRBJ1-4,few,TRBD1,CASSYTGTGRGNEKLFF,TGTGCCAGCAGTTACACGGGGACAGGGCGGGGTAATGAAAAACTGTTTTTT